What follows is one T cell receptor beta chain and its context. Its antigen remains unidentified. Base qualities were left out, and no much larger clone turns up one base away. This sample was taken from a study of blood T cell repertoires in COVID-19 (TCRdb year 2020). About the full investigation: Samples from collaborators originated in the United States, Italy and Spain and spanned both the acute and convalescent phases of COVID-19. The prospective study material was composed of cDNA or gDNA derived from T cells, B-cell-depleted T cells, or PBMCs. Samples came from the ongoing ImmuneRACE study (first 160 participants) plus 1,254 subjects from 6 global collaborators. HLA class I and class II types, where available, came from metadata supplied by the sample provider rather than from assay-based typing. A de-identified subject ID, COVID-19 status, age in years and sex were almost always included in the sample metadata. Subjects who had been exposed to COVID-19, were actively infected with it, or had recovered from it provided the deeply sampled blood TCRbeta repertoires that made up the dataset. The repertoires were made available in a free public database intended to serve as a resource for research on the immune response to SARS-CoV-2.

V loses 2 bases of germline sequence and J loses 5 bases, and the interval between the two ends is 18 bases. Looking up the germline V gene (reference sequence) yields CDR1 LGHDT and CDR2 YNNKEL. The CDR3 covers 17 residues, taking in both the cysteine and the phenylalanine. The retained sequence is limited to the CDR3, 51 bases, with the frame set at the first base. The study at large found these results: How much clinical and demographic metadata was included differed by source and by participant, and the metadata was provided uncurated.

The immunoSEQ Assay, a bias-controlled multiplex PCR, was used to amplify TCRbeta CDR3 regions from genomic DNA. In the authors' own workflow: Nucleated cell counts per sample were estimated from amplification of reference gene primers within the assay. Sequence reads were collapsed and filtered to measure the absolute abundance of every unique TCRbeta CDR3 rearrangement. For each sample, productive Simpson clonality was calculated by taking the square root of Simpson's diversity index across productive rearrangements. This immuneACCESS table, as held by TCRdb, lists in-frame sequences with V and J called but not all clones. Of the missing ones, under half trace to an unresolved V gene in checked studies; the others have no known cause. D and trimming were read from the DNA, whereas the V and J calls and clone size are those reported in that table. The table for this sample lists roughly 36,000 clones; around 85% of them were counted only once. 3.5% to 4.5% of the sample is taken by the ten largest.

Each collaborating institution followed its own protocols to collect whole blood in K2EDTA tubes. For TCRbeta analysis, collaborators shipped samples in one of three forms: frozen whole blood, isolated PBMCs, or DNA extracted from either of those sample types. Sequencing was carried out using peripheral blood. Rearrangement joined TRBV3-1 (or the pseudogene TRBV3-2) to TRBJ2-2; the D gene is unclear. The TCR originated in a man aged 55 to 70 with acute or convalescent COVID-19. The encoded CDR3 is CASSQPTPSGLTGELFF. Here is the DNA: TGTGCCAGCAGCCAACCCACTCCCTCAGGCTTGACCGGGGAGCTGTTTTTT.